A single T cell receptor beta chain is shown here with its context. Original processing notes: The authors estimated nucleated cell counts from reference gene primer amplification. Generated by immunoSEQ multiplex PCR, the TCRdb table keeps only in-frame clones and is missing some. Clone size and the V and J calls come from that table; the DNA yielded D and trimming. The table includes a few hundred thousand clones, 88% detected once. The data were taken from a study of blood T cell repertoires in COVID-19. The J segment lost 2 bases and the V segment lost 5 bases, leaving 5 bases of the junction unmatched. CDR1 is SNHLY and CDR2 is FYNNEI in the germline V gene. This CDR3 region has 17 residues.

The genes are TRBV2 and TRBJ2-3; 15 bases fit TRBD2. Sequenced: peripheral blood. The TCR sequence derives from a woman aged 25 to 39 with COVID-19, enrolled during active disease. The CDR3 spells CASSWTSGGGSTDTQYF. As DNA, the CDR3 is TGTGCCAGCAGTTGGACTAGCGGGGGGGGTTCCACAGATACGCAGTATTTT.